This T cell receptor beta chain stems from a study of shared clonotypes between healthy human individuals. Study findings and constraints: Clonotype sharing among donors was expected to depend on sequencing depth.

Authors' analysis steps: Quality scores were absent from the junction-only immunoSEQ sequences, so filtering differed. The method was immunoSEQ multiplex PCR; TCRdb's version includes in-frame clones alone and lacks a portion of them. From that table come the V and J calls and clone size; the DNA was used to work out D and trimming. The table has about 2.1 million clones, 80% to 95% seen once. This clone has only a few counts. Its antigen is not known. The naive CD8 fraction comprised CD45RO-negative cells positively selected for CCR7 and excluded terminally differentiated effector memory CD45RA+ cells. Material: naive CD8+ T cells from PBMCs. This clonotype was sampled from a young man in good health. Some clones in this sample may be carry-over from other donors' samples.

The CDR3 DNA follows: TGTGCCAGCACTGGGGCCTTCACCGGGGAGCTGTTTTTT. Residues: CASTGAFTGELFF. The V gene is TRBV7-8, the J gene TRBJ2-2; the D gene is possibly TRBD1 (5 bases). CDR1 is SGHVS and CDR2 is FQNEAQ in the germline V gene. The CDR3 consists of 13 residues. Trimming took 7 bases from V and 4 from J, leaving 10 bases between them. Full variable domain (missing parts from reference TRBV7-8 and TRBJ2-2): GAGVSQSPRYKVAKRGQDVALRCDPISGHVSLFWYQQALGQGPEFLTYFQNEAQLDKSGLPSDRFFAERPEGSVSTLKIQRTQQEDSAVYLCASTGAFTGELFFGEGSRLTVL.